A selection of T cell receptor beta chains follows, all from one sample in a study of CXCR3 chemokines and chemotherapy response in bladder cancer. TCRdb reprocessed the PCR reads via MiXCR and lists one record per CDR3 protein. Here the sample spans several thousand distinct CDR3 sequences, 13% to 15% being singletons. Sample collection occurred from a patient whose treatment included neoadjuvant chemotherapy. Every receptor here comes from a human donor with bladder cancer that responded to neoadjuvant chemotherapy. Each CDR3 is given with its conserved first and last residue. Fields, in order: J gene, V gene, D gene, clone size, CDR3 protein, CDR3 DNA. D genes are given only for firm matches. Clone size appears in some rows only: once, few, many, or a class for an expanded clone.

J gene: TRBJ1-2; V gene: TRBV19; D gene: TRBD1; clone size: medium-sized; CDR3 protein: CASSSRDRGEPNYGYTF; CDR3 DNA: TGTGCCAGTAGTTCGCGGGACAGGGGCGAACCTAACTATGGCTACACCTTC
J gene: TRBJ2-7; V gene: TRBV20-1; D gene: TRBD1; clone size: .; CDR3 protein: CSARDRTGRYHYEQYF; CDR3 DNA: TGCAGTGCTAGAGATCGGACAGGGAGGTACCACTACGAGCAGTACTTC
J gene: TRBJ2-1; V gene: TRBV7-9; D gene: TRBD2; clone size: medium-sized; CDR3 protein: CASNQRASGRLFDEQFF; CDR3 DNA: TGTGCCAGCAACCAGCGGGCTAGCGGGAGGTTATTCGATGAGCAGTTCTTC
J gene: TRBJ2-3; V gene: TRBV20-1; D gene: TRBD2; clone size: .; CDR3 protein: CSAIMTSGSTDTQYF; CDR3 DNA: TGCAGTGCTATCATGACTAGCGGGAGCACAGATACGCAGTATTTT
J gene: TRBJ2-1; V gene: TRBV11-3; D gene: .; clone size: many; CDR3 protein: CASTLGSSYNEQFF; CDR3 DNA: TGTGCCAGCACCCTCGGGAGCTCCTACAATGAGCAGTTCTTC
J gene: TRBJ2-7; V gene: TRBV10-3; D gene: TRBD1; clone size: many; CDR3 protein: CATWDSTYEQYF; CDR3 DNA: TGTGCCACCTGGGACAGTACCTACGAGCAGTACTTC
J gene: TRBJ1-2; V gene: TRBV5-4; D gene: .; clone size: few; CDR3 protein: CASSLDPYGYTF; CDR3 DNA: TGTGCCAGCAGCTTGGACCCCTATGGCTACACCTTC
J gene: TRBJ2-1; V gene: TRBV15; D gene: .; clone size: medium-sized; CDR3 protein: CATSREAGKSSYNEQFF; CDR3 DNA: TGTGCCACCAGCAGAGAAGCTGGAAAAAGCTCCTACAATGAGCAGTTCTTC
J gene: TRBJ1-1; V gene: TRBV10-3; D gene: .; clone size: medium-sized; CDR3 protein: CAISEAVTIEAFF; CDR3 DNA: TGTGCCATCAGTGAGGCAGTAACTATAGAAGCTTTCTTT
J gene: TRBJ1-2; V gene: TRBV19; D gene: TRBD1; clone size: .; CDR3 protein: CASSIRGTGKIYGYTF; CDR3 DNA: TGTGCCAGTAGTATACGCGGGACAGGGAAAATCTATGGCTACACCTTC
J gene: TRBJ2-7; V gene: TRBV7-2; D gene: TRBD1; clone size: .; CDR3 protein: CTSSRDSPYGQYF; CDR3 DNA: TGTACCAGCAGCAGGGACAGCCCCTACGGGCAGTACTTC
J gene: TRBJ2-3; V gene: TRBV19; D gene: TRBD2; clone size: .; CDR3 protein: CASQTSGRGTDTQYF; CDR3 DNA: TGTGCCAGCCAGACTAGCGGGAGGGGCACAGATACGCAGTATTTT
J gene: TRBJ1-4; V gene: TRBV16; D gene: .; clone size: many; CDR3 protein: CASSQQRFYNEKLFF; CDR3 DNA: TGTGCCAGCAGCCAGCAGCGCTTTTATAATGAAAAACTGTTTTTT
J gene: TRBJ2-5; V gene: TRBV11-2; D gene: .; clone size: .; CDR3 protein: CASSPSGETQYF; CDR3 DNA: TGTGCCAGCAGCCCCAGTGGGGAGACCCAGTACTTC
J gene: TRBJ2-2; V gene: TRBV6-1; D gene: .; clone size: medium-sized; CDR3 protein: CASSFLSSGPGELFF; CDR3 DNA: TGTGCCAGCAGCTTTCTTTCATCTGGGCCCGGGGAGCTGTTTTTT
J gene: TRBJ1-4; V gene: TRBV10-3; D gene: .; clone size: medium-sized; CDR3 protein: CAISESKWSSNEKLFF; CDR3 DNA: TGTGCCATCAGTGAGTCAAAGTGGTCCTCTAATGAAAAACTGTTTTTT
J gene: TRBJ2-3; V gene: TRBV7-9; D gene: .; clone size: many; CDR3 protein: CASSSYLTSTDTQYF; CDR3 DNA: TGTGCCAGCAGCTCGTACTTGACTAGCACAGATACGCAGTATTTT
J gene: TRBJ1-3; V gene: TRBV18; D gene: TRBD1; clone size: many; CDR3 protein: CASSPVMDRAGNTIYF; CDR3 DNA: TGTGCCAGCTCGCCGGTAATGGACAGGGCTGGAAACACCATATATTTT
J gene: TRBJ2-1; V gene: TRBV11-1; D gene: TRBD2; clone size: many; CDR3 protein: CASSFRTSGYNEQFF; CDR3 DNA: TGTGCCAGCAGCTTTAGGACTAGCGGATACAATGAGCAGTTCTTC
J gene: TRBJ1-5; V gene: TRBV6-2/TRBV6-3; D gene: .; clone size: medium-sized; CDR3 protein: CASSYSGRVQPQHF; CDR3 DNA: TGTGCCAGCAGTTACTCAGGTCGGGTACAGCCCCAGCATTTT
J gene: TRBJ1-1; V gene: TRBV18; D gene: .; clone size: medium-sized; CDR3 protein: CASSSGSKNTEAFF; CDR3 DNA: TGTGCCAGCTCAAGCGGCTCCAAGAACACTGAAGCTTTCTTT
J gene: TRBJ1-6; V gene: TRBV14; D gene: .; clone size: .; CDR3 protein: CASSQYRNSPLHF; CDR3 DNA: TGTGCCAGCAGCCAATACAGAAATTCACCCCTCCACTTT
J gene: TRBJ1-2; V gene: TRBV19; D gene: TRBD1; clone size: large; CDR3 protein: CASSSTGVPNYGYTF; CDR3 DNA: TGTGCCAGTAGTAGTACAGGGGTTCCTAACTATGGCTACACCTTC
J gene: TRBJ2-7; V gene: TRBV12-3/TRBV12-4; D gene: .; clone size: few; CDR3 protein: CASSPKTAPYEQYF; CDR3 DNA: TGTGCCAGCAGTCCCAAGACAGCCCCGTACGAGCAGTACTTC
J gene: TRBJ2-4; V gene: TRBV27; D gene: TRBD2; clone size: many; CDR3 protein: CASSLKPAGGWIQYF; CDR3 DNA: TGTGCCAGCAGTTTAAAACCAGCGGGAGGGTGGATTCAGTACTTC
J gene: TRBJ1-4; V gene: TRBV12-3/TRBV12-4; D gene: .; clone size: many; CDR3 protein: CASSRTATNEKLFF; CDR3 DNA: TGTGCCAGCAGTAGGACAGCAACTAATGAAAAACTGTTTTTT
J gene: TRBJ2-6; V gene: TRBV12-3/TRBV12-4; D gene: TRBD1; clone size: many; CDR3 protein: CASSSGQGAGANVLTF; CDR3 DNA: TGTGCCAGCAGCTCGGGACAGGGGGCGGGGGCCAACGTCCTGACTTTC
J gene: TRBJ1-1; V gene: TRBV20-1; D gene: .; clone size: .; CDR3 protein: CSAGGGGDTEAFF; CDR3 DNA: TGCAGTGCGGGGGGAGGGGGAGACACTGAAGCTTTCTTT
J gene: TRBJ2-5; V gene: TRBV19; D gene: .; clone size: medium-sized; CDR3 protein: CASSIVIRGSLGEETQYF; CDR3 DNA: TGTGCCAGTAGTATAGTAATCCGTGGATCCCTCGGGGAAGAGACCCAGTACTTC
J gene: TRBJ2-3; V gene: TRBV6-6; D gene: .; clone size: large; CDR3 protein: CATSAILGSSDTQYF; CDR3 DNA: TGTGCCACCTCTGCGATTCTAGGAAGTTCAGATACGCAGTATTTT
J gene: TRBJ1-2; V gene: TRBV30; D gene: TRBD1; clone size: large; CDR3 protein: CAWRDPTGNYGYTF; CDR3 DNA: TGTGCCTGGAGAGATCCGACAGGGAACTATGGCTACACCTTC
J gene: TRBJ1-2; V gene: TRBV30; D gene: TRBD1; clone size: many; CDR3 protein: CAWSVQGAQGYTF; CDR3 DNA: TGTGCCTGGAGTGTACAGGGGGCGCAAGGCTACACCTTC
J gene: TRBJ1-5; V gene: TRBV12-3/TRBV12-4; D gene: TRBD1; clone size: few; CDR3 protein: CASSWTGEGNQPQHF; CDR3 DNA: TGTGCCAGCAGTTGGACAGGGGAGGGCAATCAGCCCCAGCATTTT
J gene: TRBJ2-1; V gene: TRBV6-1; D gene: TRBD2; clone size: medium-sized; CDR3 protein: CASVGLAGYNEQFF; CDR3 DNA: TGTGCCAGCGTGGGACTAGCGGGGTACAATGAGCAGTTCTTC
J gene: TRBJ2-1; V gene: TRBV10-3; D gene: .; clone size: medium-sized; CDR3 protein: CAILSDAGNNEQFF; CDR3 DNA: TGTGCCATTCTATCGGACGCGGGGAACAATGAGCAGTTCTTC
J gene: TRBJ2-3; V gene: TRBV14; D gene: TRBD1; clone size: .; CDR3 protein: CASSTGTGHTNTQYF; CDR3 DNA: TGTGCCAGCAGCACCGGGACAGGCCACACGAATACGCAGTATTTT
J gene: TRBJ2-1; V gene: TRBV6-1; D gene: TRBD1; clone size: medium-sized; CDR3 protein: CASSRGTGGNEQFF; CDR3 DNA: TGTGCCAGCAGCCGGGGGACAGGGGGAAATGAGCAGTTCTTC
J gene: TRBJ2-3; V gene: TRBV30; D gene: .; clone size: many; CDR3 protein: CAWTLGGLSTDTQYF; CDR3 DNA: TGTGCCTGGACCTTAGGGGGACTTAGCACAGATACGCAGTATTTT
J gene: TRBJ2-1; V gene: TRBV29-1; D gene: .; clone size: many; CDR3 protein: CSVERRKPTYNEQFF; CDR3 DNA: TGCAGCGTTGAAAGACGGAAGCCTACCTACAATGAGCAGTTCTTC
J gene: TRBJ2-3; V gene: TRBV27; D gene: .; clone size: medium-sized; CDR3 protein: CASSPALRDTQYF; CDR3 DNA: TGTGCCAGCAGTCCCGCCTTAAGGGATACGCAGTATTTT
J gene: TRBJ2-3; V gene: TRBV7-3; D gene: TRBD1; clone size: medium-sized; CDR3 protein: CASSLSRGNTDTQYF; CDR3 DNA: TGTGCCAGCAGCTTAAGCAGGGGGAACACAGATACGCAGTATTTT
J gene: TRBJ1-1; V gene: TRBV27; D gene: .; clone size: large; CDR3 protein: CASRETNTEAFF; CDR3 DNA: TGTGCCAGCAGAGAAACCAACACTGAAGCTTTCTTT
J gene: TRBJ1-1; V gene: TRBV19; D gene: TRBD1; clone size: medium-sized; CDR3 protein: CASSIRGTGDTEAFF; CDR3 DNA: TGTGCCAGTAGTATACGCGGGACAGGGGACACTGAAGCTTTCTTT
J gene: TRBJ2-5; V gene: TRBV6-2/TRBV6-3; D gene: TRBD1; clone size: medium-sized; CDR3 protein: CASGAWEQGGEETQYF; CDR3 DNA: TGTGCCAGCGGGGCCTGGGAACAGGGGGGAGAAGAGACCCAGTACTTC
J gene: TRBJ1-3; V gene: TRBV19; D gene: .; clone size: medium-sized; CDR3 protein: CASSISTMDTIYF; CDR3 DNA: TGTGCCAGTAGTATTTCGACAATGGACACCATATATTTT
J gene: TRBJ1-6; V gene: TRBV19; D gene: TRBD1; clone size: medium-sized; CDR3 protein: CASRIGGGGDSPLHF; CDR3 DNA: TGTGCCAGTAGGATAGGTGGAGGGGGCGATTCACCCCTCCACTTT
J gene: TRBJ1-6; V gene: TRBV30; D gene: .; clone size: medium-sized; CDR3 protein: CAWMGEGSGSPLHF; CDR3 DNA: TGTGCCTGGATGGGCGAGGGGTCGGGGTCACCCCTCCACTTT
J gene: TRBJ2-7; V gene: TRBV6-2/TRBV6-3; D gene: .; clone size: medium-sized; CDR3 protein: CASSAYRGLANEQYF; CDR3 DNA: TGTGCCAGCAGTGCCTACAGGGGTCTAGCGAACGAGCAGTACTTC
J gene: TRBJ1-1; V gene: TRBV13; D gene: .; clone size: few; CDR3 protein: CASSSRQGLNTEAFF; CDR3 DNA: TGTGCCAGCAGTTCACGGCAGGGGCTGAACACTGAAGCTTTCTTT